These 26 T cell receptor beta chains were all obtained from the same sample, sequenced in a study of CD8+ T cells in alopecia areata. RNA was extracted and reverse transcribed into cDNA as the sequencing template. Clones were read by immunoSEQ multiplex PCR, and TCRdb kept only the in-frame ones, dropping some. This sample yields tens of thousands of clones, of which 55% to 75% are seen a single time; roughly 22% belongs to the top ten. The sample's treatment: oral pan-JAK inhibitor, 5-10 mg twice daily. The material was CD8+ T cells sorted from blood, obtained at week 4, from a patient treated with tofacitinib. The receptors here all came from a human donor with alopecia areata.

J is TRBJ1-2 and V is TRBV4-3, with a possible D match to TRBD1 (6 bases). CDR3 length equals 16 residues. The V gene lost 0 bases and the J gene lost 6 bases, with 17 bases spanning the gap. Germline CDR1 LGHNA, CDR2 YSLEER. The CDR3 here is CASSQDRQVDWNGYTF. The DNA of the CDR3 is TGCGCCAGCAGCCAAGATCGACAGGTTGATTGGAATGGCTACACCTTC.

The chain carries TRBV2 and TRBJ1-1; 7 positions match TRBD1. Germline lookup yields CDR1 SNHLY and CDR2 FYNNEI. Trimming removed 1 base from V and 5 bases from J; junction bases left unmatched: 4. The CDR3 sequence is 14 residues long. The CDR3 nucleotides are TGTGCCAGCAGTGAAGAGGCAGGGGGAACTGAAGCTTTCTTT. It encodes CASSEEAGGTEAFF.

In its sample, this clone was seen a few times. The chain is built from TRBV30 and TRBJ2-7, with a tentative D call TRBD1 (6 bases). The CDR3 is 14 amino acids. In germline, CDR1 is GTSNPN, CDR2 SVGIG (reference sequence). The V end lost 0 bases, the J end lost 2 bases, and 11 bases lay between the germline ends. CDR3 DNA: TGTGCCTGGAGTGTAGGGGCAGGGGCCTACGAGCAGTACTTC. Its translation is CAWSVGAGAYEQYF. Full variable domain (outside the CDR3, taken from reference TRBV30 and TRBJ2-7): SQTIHQWPATLVQPVGSPLSLECTVEGTSNPNLYWYRQAAGRGLQLLFYSVGIGQISSEVPQNLSASRPQDRQFILSSKKLLLSDSGFYLCAWSVGAGAYEQYFGPGTRLTVT.

The rearrangement links TRBV30 to TRBJ1-2; a possible D gene is TRBD1 (5 bases). CDR3 length equals 14 residues. CDR1 is GTSNPN and CDR2 is SVGIG in the germline V gene (reference sequence). V gave up 4 bases and J gave up 7 bases, with 19 bases separating them. The chain's CDR3 is CAWTTSVAGFGYTF. The CDR3 coding sequence is TGTGCCTGGACCACTTCGGTGGCAGGGTTTGGCTACACCTTC.

The chain couples TRBV29-1 to TRBJ1-2; D is uncertain. Trimming removed 2 bases at V and 8 bases at J, with 12 bases between. In germline, CDR1 is SQVTM, CDR2 ANQGSEA. The CDR3 length is 12 residues. The CDR3 DNA follows: TGCAGCGTTGAACGGACCCAAGGAGGCTACACCTTC. Protein product: CSVERTQGGYTF.

The chain recombines TRBV29-1 with TRBJ1-4; a possible D gene is TRBD1 (5 bases). This CDR3 has 14 amino acids. Germline-derived CDR1 and CDR2 are SQVTM and ANQGSEA. Trimming removed 6 bases from V and 0 bases from J, with 11 bases in between. The CDR3 reads CSVAGWSTNEKLFF. Written as DNA, the CDR3 is TGCAGCGTGGCAGGGTGGTCAACTAATGAAAAACTGTTTTTT.

There are a few counts of this clone. The CDR3 sequence: CSVEGLAGNNEQFF. The CDR3 DNA reads TGCAGCGTTGAAGGGCTAGCGGGGAACAATGAGCAGTTCTTC. J is TRBJ2-1 and V is TRBV29-1; 9 nucleotides match TRBD2. V dropped 1 base and J dropped 5; count of bases not matched to a gene: 3. The V gene's germline CDR1 is SQVTM and CDR2 ANQGSEA. CDR3 length equals 14 residues.

The chain carries TRBV7-9 and TRBJ1-1, with D hard to call. Trimming took off 1 base at V and 3 bases at J, with 3 bases between the two ends. The CDR3 sequence is 12 residues long. Germline CDR1 SEHNR, CDR2 FQNEAQ (reference sequence). The CDR3 DNA is TGTGCCAGCAGCTTAGAATACACTGAAGCTTTCTTT. Protein: CASSLEYTEAFF.

V is TRBV7-2 and J is TRBJ2-7; 11 bases line up with TRBD1. CDR1 SGHTA and CDR2 FQGNSA come from the germline V gene. This CDR3 comprises 14 residues. V lost 5 bases to trimming and J lost 4 bases; unmatched junction nucleotides: 4. CDR3 amino acids: CASSPGQGAYEQYF. In nucleotides, the CDR3 is TGTGCCAGCAGCCCAGGACAGGGGGCTTACGAGCAGTACTTC.

Only a few counts were recorded for this clone. The V call is TRBV4-3, the J call TRBJ2-1; D is tentatively TRBD1 or TRBD2 (5 bases each). CDR3 length: 12 amino acids. The V and J ends lost 0 bases and 14 bases respectively, with 11 bases between them. In germline, CDR1 is LGHNA, CDR2 YSLEER. The CDR3 loop is CASSQDGGPKFF. Here the CDR3 DNA reads TGCGCCAGCAGCCAAGATGGGGGACCGAAGTTCTTC.

This clone was seen only a few times. The chain recombines TRBV30 with TRBJ1-2; 9 bases agree with TRBD1. This CDR3 has 14 residues. Losses at the gene ends were 2 bases for V and 3 bases for J; bases not matched to a gene: 4. Germline values: CDR1 GTSNPN, CDR2 SVGIG (reference sequence). The DNA of the CDR3 is TGTGCCTGGAGTCTGACAGGGGGTGACTATGGCTACACCTTC. Amino acid sequence: CAWSLTGGDYGYTF.

This chain joins TRBV30 and TRBJ1-1; 7 positions agree with TRBD1. The V gene end was trimmed by 0 bases and the J gene end by 4 bases; junction bases not matched to a gene: 5. This CDR3 spans 14 amino acids. Per germline, CDR1 GTSNPN and CDR2 SVGIG (reference sequence). The CDR3 bases are TGTGCCTGGAGTGTAGGGGCAGGGGGCACTGAAGCTTTCTTT. The encoded protein is CAWSVGAGGTEAFF.

This clone came up a few times. This chain joins TRBV29-1 and TRBJ2-1; D not certain. Germline loops: CDR1 SQVTM, CDR2 ANQGSEA. V dropped 0 bases and J dropped 0 bases, with 9 bases sitting between them. The CDR3 sequence is 15 residues long. The CDR3 nucleotides are TGCAGCGTTGAAGATGAGGTGAGCTCCTACAATGAGCAGTTCTTC. Residues: CSVEDEVSSYNEQFF.

In its sample, this clone was seen many times. V and J are TRBV2 and TRBJ2-1; the D is unclear. Germline CDR1 is SNHLY and CDR2 is FYNNEI. This CDR3 spans 11 amino acids. Trimming left V 3 bases short and J 6 bases short, with 3 bases between. CDR3 region: CASSDSNEQFF. The CDR3, as DNA: TGTGCCAGCAGTGACAGCAATGAGCAGTTCTTC.

This chain joins TRBV15 and TRBJ2-5; TRBD2 agrees at 7 bases. Trimming took 1 base from V and 2 from J; bases not matched to a gene: 1. This CDR3 has 14 residues. Germline CDR1 and CDR2: LNHNV and YYDKDF (reference sequence). The CDR3 reads CATSRVGGQETQYF. The CDR3 bases are TGTGCCACCAGCAGAGTGGGGGGGCAAGAGACCCAGTACTTC. Supplemented by reference TRBV15 and TRBJ2-5, the full variable domain reads DAMVIQNPRYQVTQFGKPVTLSCSQTLNHNVMYWYQQKSSQAPKLLFHYYDKDFNNEADTPDNFQSRRPNTSFCFLDIRSPGLGDTAMYLCATSRVGGQETQYFGPGTRLLVL.

The chain uses TRBV4-1 and TRBJ1-1, with D perhaps TRBD1 (5 bases). V lost 3 bases and J 5 bases, leaving 13 bases between the germline ends. Germline V gene sequence: CDR1 MGHRA, CDR2 YSYEKL. This CDR3 has 14 residues. CDR3 bases: TGCGCCAGCAGCCACGGGGGTCTGGGGACTGAAGCTTTCTTT. This gives the protein CASSHGGLGTEAFF.

This chain links TRBV7-8 with TRBJ2-5, with 8 bases lining up with TRBD1. Germline CDR1 reads SGHVS; CDR2 reads FQNEAQ. The CDR3 is 15 residues long. With 4 bases clipped from V and 5 bases from J, the junction kept 9 bases outside the gene matches. CDR3 amino acids: CASSSMDRAQETQYF. CDR3 in DNA: TGTGCCAGCAGCTCAATGGACAGGGCTCAGGAGACCCAGTACTTC. The full variable domain, its missing parts supplied by reference TRBV7-8 and TRBJ2-5, is GAGVSQSPRYKVAKRGQDVALRCDPISGHVSLFWYQQALGQGPEFLTYFQNEAQLDKSGLPSDRFFAERPEGSVSTLKIQRTQQEDSAVYLCASSSMDRAQETQYFGPGTRLLVL.

The gene calls are TRBV29-1 and TRBJ2-5; the D gene is possibly TRBD1 (6 bases). This CDR3 spans 12 amino acids. Germline CDR1 is SQVTM and CDR2 is ANQGSEA. V shed 5 bases and J shed 5 bases, with 12 bases lying between them. The CDR3 DNA follows: TGCAGCGTTTCTCAGGGGCTTGAGACCCAGTACTTC. This encodes CSVSQGLETQYF.

The CDR3 here is CASKDRLDGYTF. Written as DNA, the CDR3 is TGTGCCAGCAAAGACAGGCTGGATGGCTACACCTTC. The V call is TRBV2, the J call TRBJ1-2; perhaps TRBD1 as D (6 bases). Trimming shortened V by 7 bases and J by 6 bases, and 12 bases separated the two germline ends. This CDR3 has 12 residues. Germline CDR1 is SNHLY and CDR2 is FYNNEI.

The sample holds a few counts of this clone. The chain joins TRBV29-1 to TRBJ2-2; TRBD2 matches at 13 bases. Trimming at V came to 7 bases and at J to 1 base, leaving 9 bases not matched to a gene. This CDR3 has 17 residues. CDR1 is SQVTM and CDR2 is ANQGSEA in the germline V gene. This CDR3 is CSAAGLAGVKNTGELFF. Here the CDR3 DNA reads TGCAGCGCCGCCGGACTAGCGGGGGTTAAGAACACCGGGGAGCTGTTTTTT.

The gene calls are TRBV11-2 and TRBJ2-2; TRBD1 matches at 10 bases. Germline V gives CDR1 SGHAT, CDR2 FQNNGV. The CDR3 is made up of 19 amino acids. With 3 bases clipped from V and 4 bases from J, the junction kept 14 bases outside the gene matches. For the CDR3, the DNA is TGTGCCAGCAGCTTGTATAAGAATAGACAGGGGGCGGTCACCGGGGAGCTGTTTTTT. This sequence encodes CASSLYKNRQGAVTGELFF.

The chain uses TRBV6-6 and TRBJ1-6; D not resolved. V lost 0 bases and J lost 9, with 6 bases in between. CDR1 is MNHNY, CDR2 SVGAGI, per germline (reference sequence). The CDR3 covers 13 residues. The CDR3 region is CASSYSNLSPLHF. As DNA, the CDR3 is TGTGCCAGCAGTTACTCGAATCTTTCACCCCTCCACTTT.

This clone has only a few counts. The genes are TRBV19 and TRBJ2-2; D gene uncertain. V was cut by 9 bases and J by 6 bases, with 8 bases left in between. The CDR3 runs 11 residues. The germline V gene has CDR1 LNHDA and CDR2 SQIVND (reference sequence). CDR3 protein: CASANPGELFF. CDR3 bases: TGTGCCAGCGCGAATCCCGGGGAGCTGTTTTTT. The full variable domain, completed using reference TRBV19 and TRBJ2-2, is DGGITQSPKYLFRKEGQNVTLSCEQNLNHDAMYWYRQDPGQGLRLIYYSQIVNDFQKGDIAEGYSVSREKKESFPLTVTSAQKNPTAFYLCASANPGELFFGEGSRLTVL.

This chain links TRBV27 with TRBJ2-3; TRBD1 might be the D (5 bases). Germline-derived CDR1 and CDR2 are MNHEY and SMNVEV (reference sequence). The CDR3 contains 15 residues. Trimming took off 0 bases at V and 4 bases at J, with 11 bases between the two ends. CDR3 region: CASSLSPRVADTQYF. The CDR3 DNA reads TGTGCCAGCAGTTTATCGCCCAGGGTCGCAGATACGCAGTATTTT.

This chain joins TRBV29-1 and TRBJ2-2, with 7 bases fitting TRBD2. Trimming took 6 bases from V and 4 from J; bases not matched to a gene: 5. The CDR3 runs to 13 residues. CDR1 is SQVTM and CDR2 is ANQGSEA in the germline V gene. The CDR3 DNA reads as TGCAGCGTCATACCTAGCGGCACCGGGGAGCTGTTTTTT. It yields the protein CSVIPSGTGELFF.

The rearrangement joins TRBV27 to TRBJ2-2; D is tentatively TRBD1 or TRBD2 (5 bases each). Germline values: CDR1 MNHEY, CDR2 SMNVEV (reference sequence). Trimming shortened V by 3 bases and J by 4 bases, and 9 bases separated the two germline ends. There are 14 residues in the CDR3. The CDR3 loop is CASSLGTVTGELFF. CDR3 sequence (DNA): TGTGCCAGCAGTTTGGGGACGGTCACCGGGGAGCTGTTTTTT.